The clone carrying this T cell receptor beta chain showed up just a few times. Its antigen is still unknown. This entry comes from a study of CD8 T cells in ankylosing spondylitis. One entry per CDR3 protein results from TCRdb running MiXCR on the 5' RACE reads. The sample lists about 480,000 distinct CDR3 sequences, approximately 17% occurring once. The study's findings and limits: Blood of patients with ankylosing spondylitis appeared to be characterized by a TCR beta motif of several highly homologous variants.

This receptor was identified in a male donor with ankylosing spondylitis. The sequenced sample was blood, either unsorted or a sorted T cell fraction (not recorded which).

The CDR3: CASSRAGGNTGELFF. CDR3 in DNA: TGTGCCAGTAGTCGCGCGGGAGGGAACACCGGGGAGCTGTTTTTT. The chain joins TRBV19 to TRBJ2-2; TRBD2 matches 8 bases. The ends lost 5 bases at V and 1 base at J; junction bases unmatched: 3. Germline CDR1 reads LNHDA; CDR2 reads SQIVND (reference sequence). CDR3 length: 15 amino acids.